Reported below is one TCR beta chain. The antigen remains undetermined. A read error may account for a junction end that differs from germline. The repertoire was sequenced with immunoSEQ multiplex PCR; TCRdb's copy has only in-frame clones and lacks some. The sample lists some 100,000 clones; 90% were seen once. The CDR3 is 9 amino acids. This sample is drawn from a study of OX40 agonist ivuxolimab in advanced cancers. Study details: Ivuxolimab, an antibody that agonizes OX40 (CD134), was administered to the patients. General study points: In a subset of nonresponders, normalized T-cell clonal expansion was also low.

Sampling of blood occurred at baseline, cycle 4 day 1, and cycle 7 day 1. The material was CD4+ or CD8+ T cells sorted from blood, obtained in a trial of the OX40 agonist ivuxolimab. The origin of this receptor is an adult with an advanced solid tumor such as melanoma, head and neck, liver or kidney cancer. The chain combines TRBV5-7 with TRBJ2-4, with no clear D. TRBV5-7 is treated as an ORF (open reading frame) with a function not yet certain. The CDR3 sequence: CASSLVAAF. DNA of the CDR3: TGTGCCAGCAGCTTGGTGGCAGCCTTC.